This T cell receptor (beta chain) was obtained from a study of CXCR3-negative and CXCR3-positive naive CD8 T cells. Study-wide findings and caveats: Memory CD8+ cells showed much lower diversity, while both naive subsets displayed comparably high diversity.

This clonotype is medium-sized by frequency. Its antigen is unknown. TRB cDNA was prepared as libraries by UMI-labeled 5' RACE. For each CDR3 protein, TCRdb gives one entry from its re-call of the 5' RACE reads, without DNA. The sample holds 6,500 to 7,500 distinct CDR3 sequences. The germline CDR1 and CDR2 sequences are LNHDA and SQIVND (reference sequence). The length of the CDR3 is 14 residues. The chain carries TRBV19 and TRBJ1-5; no DNA is available, so the TRBD1 call from TCRdb remains unchecked. The sample was naive CXCR3- CD8+ T cells from blood. Indicated subset: CD45RO-CCR7+CD27+CD95- naive CD8+ T cells lacking CXCR3 (TNR3-). The receptor was derived from a human donor in good health. Some clones in this sample may be carry-over from other donors' samples. This CDR3 is CASSIRDRNQPQHF.